The 27 T cell receptor beta chains given below trace back to one sample, sequenced in a study of beta chain features in type 1 diabetes. Investigators reverse transcribed all isolated RNA, so they sequenced expressed TCRB transcripts. TCRdb's copy holds only in-frame clones and misses some; the assay was immunoSEQ multiplex PCR. The table includes about 140,000 clones, 6.9% detected once. The sample comprised central memory CD4+ T cells from blood. Receptors were obtained from a woman in her twenties or thirties in good health.

This clone was seen a handful of times. The V gene is TRBV9, the J gene TRBJ2-3, with D unresolved. The CDR3 is 13 amino acids. V lost 1 base to trimming and J lost 0 bases, with 3 bases between them. Germline V gene data show CDR1 as SGDLS and CDR2 as YYNGEE. This CDR3 reads CASSVTSTDTQYF. CDR3 in DNA: TGTGCCAGCAGCGTAACTAGCACAGATACGCAGTATTTT. The full variable domain, with the rest looked up from reference TRBV9 and TRBJ2-3, is DSGVTQTPKHLITATGQRVTLRCSPRSGDLSVYWYQQSLDQGLQFLIQYYNGEERAKGNILERFSAQQFPDLHSELNLSSLELGDSALYFCASSVTSTDTQYFGPGTRLTVL.

This clone was detected ten times or more. The V and J genes are TRBV2 and TRBJ2-7; 7 bases agree with TRBD1. Germline V gives CDR1 SNHLY, CDR2 FYNNEI. The V gene end was trimmed by 8 bases and the J gene end by 6 bases; junction bases not matched to a gene: 13. The CDR3 spans 14 residues. The CDR3 spells CASSPRQGPGEQYF. The CDR3 DNA sequence: TGTGCCAGCTCGCCGAGACAGGGCCCCGGCGAGCAGTACTTC.

There are a few counts of this clone. V usage is TRBV5-1 and J usage is TRBJ1-2; D is possibly TRBD1 (6 bases). The V end lost 4 bases, the J end lost 3 bases, and 19 bases lay between the germline ends. Germline V CDR1 and CDR2: SGHRS, YFSETQ. The CDR3 spans 16 residues. CDR3 bases: TGCGCCAGCAGCCCGGGACATTCAACACCCCACTATGGCTACACCTTC. Its protein product is CASSPGHSTPHYGYTF.

This chain connects TRBV2 to TRBJ2-5; possibly TRBD1 for D (5 bases). Germline lookup yields CDR1 SNHLY and CDR2 FYNNEI. The CDR3 contains 15 residues. V was clipped by 4 bases and J by 2 bases, with 14 bases between them. The CDR3 sequence is CASSVGARRQETQYF. The CDR3 region has the DNA TGTGCCAGCAGTGTAGGGGCCAGAAGACAAGAGACCCAGTACTTC. Looking up the rest from reference TRBV2 and TRBJ2-5 gives the full variable domain: EPEVTQTPSHQVTQMGQEVILRCVPISNHLYFYWYRQILGQKVEFLVSFYNNEISEKSEIFDDQFSVERPDGSNFTLKIRSTKLEDSAMYFCASSVGARRQETQYFGPGTRLLVL.

The chain has TRBV5-1 and TRBJ1-1, with 8 bases that match TRBD1. CDR3 size: 15 residues. Germline CDR1 and CDR2: SGHRS and YFSETQ. V lost 4 bases and J lost 5; bases outside the gene matches: 10. The CDR3 DNA sequence: TGCGCCAGCAGCAGCCGCTTCGACAGGGGAACTGAAGCTTTCTTT. This sequence encodes CASSSRFDRGTEAFF.

Only a few counts were recorded for this clone. The chain employs TRBV11-3 and TRBJ2-1; 7 bases are shared with TRBD2. Germline-derived CDR1 and CDR2 are SGHNT and YENEEA. With V trimmed by 5 bases and J by 4 bases, 5 bases remained unmatched. This CDR3 contains 14 residues. CDR3 amino acids: CASSAGTIYNEQFF. Here the CDR3 DNA reads TGTGCCAGCAGCGCCGGGACTATATACAATGAGCAGTTCTTC.

This clone was detected only a few times. The V call is TRBV9, the J call TRBJ2-5; TRBD1 is a possible D gene (5 bases). The CDR3 consists of 15 residues. Trimming removed 0 bases from V and 1 base from J, with 10 bases in between. The germline gives CDR1 SGDLS, CDR2 YYNGEE. The CDR3 here is CASSVAQGIQETQYF. The CDR3, as DNA: TGTGCCAGCAGCGTAGCTCAGGGAATCCAAGAGACCCAGTACTTC. Using reference TRBV9 and TRBJ2-5 for the parts outside the CDR3, the full variable domain is DSGVTQTPKHLITATGQRVTLRCSPRSGDLSVYWYQQSLDQGLQFLIQYYNGEERAKGNILERFSAQQFPDLHSELNLSSLELGDSALYFCASSVAQGIQETQYFGPGTRLLVL.

This clone was observed a handful of times. The chain recombines TRBV5-4 with TRBJ2-2, with D possibly TRBD1 on 6 matching bases. Deletions cut 4 bases from V and 11 bases from J, with 24 bases between. Germline V gene sequence: CDR1 SGHNT, CDR2 YYREEE (reference sequence). The CDR3 contains 16 residues. CDR3 region: CASSRSRDTLTVELFF. CDR3 coding DNA: TGTGCCAGCAGCCGTTCCCGGGACACTCTAACAGTCGAGCTGTTTTTT.

V gene TRBV28 combines with J gene TRBJ1-5, with no clear D. V was shortened by 7 bases and J by 2 bases, with 15 bases between the two germline ends. This CDR3 is built from 15 residues. Germline V gene data show CDR1 as MDHEN and CDR2 as SYDVKM. For the CDR3, the DNA is TGTGCCAGCAAAAGCTTAAGGAGGGGCAATCAGCCCCAGCATTTT. Its protein product is CASKSLRRGNQPQHF.

This clone was observed a handful of times. Mismatch with germline at one junction end may stem from a read error. The J gene is TRBJ2-1, the V gene TRBV6-5, with 8 bases identical to TRBD2. The CDR3 spans 14 residues. Germline values: CDR1 MNHEY, CDR2 SVGAGI. In nucleotides, the CDR3 is TGTGCCAGCAGCCCCTCCTTTAGCGGGACGGAGCCGTTCTTC. This encodes CASSPSFSGTEPFF.

This clone has more than one count but fewer than ten. This chain connects TRBV7-9 to TRBJ2-2; 10 nucleotides align to TRBD2. The J segment lost 2 bases and the V segment lost 4 bases, leaving 4 bases of the junction unmatched. Per germline, CDR1 SEHNR and CDR2 FQNEAQ (reference sequence). The CDR3 has 16 residues. CDR3 bases: TGTGCCAGCAGCTCCCAACTAGCGGGAAACACCGGGGAGCTGTTTTTT. Translating it yields CASSSQLAGNTGELFF.

The chain joins TRBV7-8 to TRBJ2-7; D gene unclear. CDR1 SGHVS and CDR2 FQNEAQ come from the germline V gene. This CDR3 has 14 residues. The V and J ends lost 2 bases and 1 base respectively, with 9 bases between them. The CDR3 region is CASSLHRNSYEQYF. DNA for the CDR3: TGTGCCAGCAGCTTACACAGAAATTCCTACGAGCAGTACTTC.

This clone was seen a handful of times. This chain uses TRBV5-1 with TRBJ2-3; D may be TRBD2 (6 bases). Germline V gene sequence: CDR1 SGHRS, CDR2 YFSETQ. The CDR3 contains 15 residues. V was trimmed by 1 base and J by 0 bases, leaving 9 bases between them. In DNA form, the CDR3 reads TGCGCCAGCAGCTTGCGGGGACTTAGCACAGATACGCAGTATTTT. This encodes CASSLRGLSTDTQYF.

This clone came up many times. At one end, the junction sequence differs from germline, possibly due to a read error. This chain links TRBV7-3 with TRBJ2-1; 16 bases are shared with TRBD2. Germline V lookup: CDR1 SGHTA, CDR2 FQGTGA. The CDR3 covers 14 residues. The CDR3 nucleotides are TGTGCCAGCAGCCCGGGACTAGCGGGAGGGCCCCCGATCTTC. Its translation: CASSPGLAGGPPIF.

The chain employs TRBV23-1 and TRBJ2-3; D perhaps matches TRBD2 (7 bases). TRBV23-1 is assigned to the ORF class and has an uncertain function. There are 17 residues in the CDR3. Deletions cut 0 bases from V and 0 bases from J, with 13 bases between. The CDR3 reads CASSQSEGGESTDTQYF. In DNA form, the CDR3 reads TGCGCCAGCAGTCAATCGGAGGGGGGGGAGAGCACAGATACGCAGTATTTT.

This clone appeared a few times. V and J are TRBV5-1 and TRBJ1-1, with D possibly TRBD1 on 6 matching bases. The CDR3 covers 14 residues. Looked up from germline, CDR1 is SGHRS and CDR2 is YFSETQ. Trimming pared 4 bases from V and 8 bases from J, leaving 18 bases between. In nucleotides, the CDR3 is TGCGCCAGCAGCAAAGATGGGGGCTCGAGGGAAGCTTTCTTT. Translated: CASSKDGGSREAFF. The complete variable domain, with remaining parts taken from reference TRBV5-1 and TRBJ1-1, reads KAGVTQTPRYLIKTRGQQVTLSCSPISGHRSVSWYQQTPGQGLQFLFEYFSETQRNKGNFPGRFSGRQFSNSRSEMNVSTLELGDSALYLCASSKDGGSREAFFGQGTRLTVV.

The chain has TRBV13 and TRBJ2-7; 11 bases agree with TRBD1. Unmatched junction bases numbered 8, after V lost 5 bases and J lost 5 bases. Germline assignment: CDR1 PRHDT and CDR2 FYEKMQ (reference sequence). The length of the CDR3 is 15 residues. The CDR3 DNA follows: TGTGCCAGCAGCCTAGACGGACAGGGGGCCCACGAGCAGTACTTC. Translating it yields CASSLDGQGAHEQYF.

The chain is built from TRBV10-3 and TRBJ2-1; TRBD2 matches at 11 bases. The V gene's germline CDR1 is ENHRY and CDR2 SYGVKD. The CDR3 length is 16 residues. J gave up 8 bases and V 3 bases, and 9 bases lay outside the gene matches. DNA for the CDR3: TGTGCCATCAGTGAAATAGTAGGACTAGCGGGCTATGAGCAGTTCTTC. Residues: CAISEIVGLAGYEQFF.

This chain connects TRBV5-1 to TRBJ1-1; 10 nucleotides match TRBD1. The trim removed 4 bases at V and 4 bases at J, leaving 7 bases unmatched. The CDR3 extends over 15 amino acids. Per germline, CDR1 SGHRS and CDR2 YFSETQ. Here the CDR3 reads CASSTGQGDSTEAFF. In DNA form, the CDR3 reads TGCGCCAGCAGCACCGGACAGGGGGACAGCACTGAAGCTTTCTTT. The full variable domain, rest sourced from reference TRBV5-1 and TRBJ1-1, is KAGVTQTPRYLIKTRGQQVTLSCSPISGHRSVSWYQQTPGQGLQFLFEYFSETQRNKGNFPGRFSGRQFSNSRSEMNVSTLELGDSALYLCASSTGQGDSTEAFFGQGTRLTVV.

The chain has TRBV14 and TRBJ2-4; tentatively, D is TRBD1 (6 bases). Germline CDR1 SGHDN, CDR2 FVKESK. CDR3 length equals 19 residues. V gave up 1 base and J gave up 1 base, with 20 bases separating them. DNA for the CDR3: TGTGCCAGCAGCCAAGCGGGACACCCAACCGATATCGCCAAAAACATTCAGTACTTC. This sequence encodes CASSQAGHPTDIAKNIQYF.

This clone appeared many times. The chain recombines TRBV5-4 with TRBJ2-7, with 10 bases lining up with TRBD2. The J segment lost 1 base and the V segment lost 4 bases, leaving 2 bases of the junction unmatched. This CDR3 region has 14 residues. Germline V gene lookup returns CDR1 SGHNT and CDR2 YYREEE (reference sequence). The CDR3 spells CASSPSGGSYEQYF. CDR3 coding DNA: TGTGCCAGCAGCCCTAGCGGGGGATCCTACGAGCAGTACTTC.

The chain uses TRBV5-6 and TRBJ1-2; 8 nucleotides align to TRBD1. CDR1 SGHDT and CDR2 YYEEEE come from the germline V gene. The CDR3 contains 14 residues. V shed 5 bases, J shed 3 bases, and the junction held 6 bases outside the gene matches. As DNA, the CDR3 is TGTGCCAGCAGTCCGACAGGGGTTGACTATGGCTACACCTTC. Translation gives CASSPTGVDYGYTF. Using reference TRBV5-6 and TRBJ1-2 for the parts outside the CDR3, the full variable domain is DAGVTQSPTHLIKTRGQQVTLRCSPKSGHDTVSWYQQALGQGPQFIFQYYEEEERQRGNFPDRFSGHQFPNYSSELNVNALLLGDSALYLCASSPTGVDYGYTFGSGTRLTVV.

The chain combines TRBV27 with TRBJ1-5, with 7 bases that match TRBD1. J gave up 5 bases and V 3 bases, and 4 bases lay outside the gene matches. The CDR3 is 14 amino acids. CDR1 MNHEY and CDR2 SMNVEV come from the germline V gene (reference sequence). The DNA of the CDR3 is TGTGCCAGCAGTTTCCGGGACAGTTATCAGCCCCAGCATTTT. This gives the protein CASSFRDSYQPQHF.

This clone was seen more than once but under ten times. The chain joins TRBV11-2 to TRBJ2-5; D gene uncertain. V shed 5 bases and J shed 13 bases, with 26 bases lying between them. This CDR3 spans 15 amino acids. Germline-derived CDR1 and CDR2 are SGHAT and FQNNGV. The CDR3, as DNA: TGTGCCAGCAGCCCACCCCTTAGCCTCCCCCCGACGAGGTACTTC. Translated: CASSPPLSLPPTRYF.

V usage is TRBV6-1 and J usage is TRBJ1-4; a possible D gene is TRBD1 (6 bases). This CDR3 has 13 residues. CDR1 is MNHNS, CDR2 SASEGT, per germline. Trimming left V 6 bases short and J 5 bases short, with 10 bases between. The CDR3 region is CASRRTANEKLFF. The CDR3 coding sequence is TGTGCCAGCAGAAGGACAGCAAATGAAAAACTGTTTTTT.

Only a few counts were recorded for this clone. At one boundary the junction diverges from the germline segment, which might be a read error. This chain joins TRBV5-4 and TRBJ2-1; D gene uncertain. CDR3 length: 13 amino acids. Germline values: CDR1 SGHNT, CDR2 YYREEE (reference sequence). CDR3 in amino acids: CASSQGLANEQFF. The CDR3 DNA reads TGCGCCAGCAGCCAAGGCTTAGCTAATGAGCAGTTCTTC.

This clone was seen a few times. CDR3 nucleotide sequence: TGTGCCAGCGGGGTCTGGCGGGAGGGGGAGCGTCCGTACTTC. Residues: CASGVWREGERPYF. This chain connects TRBV28 to TRBJ2-7; 9 positions agree with TRBD2. Looked up from germline, CDR1 is MDHEN and CDR2 is SYDVKM. The CDR3 extends over 14 amino acids. Germline trimming cut 8 bases from V and 12 bases from J; bases unmatched to any gene: 17. The full variable domain, its missing parts supplied by reference TRBV28 and TRBJ2-7, is DVKVTQSSRYLVKRTGEKVFLECVQDMDHENMFWYRQDPGLGLRLIYFSYDVKMKEKGDIPEGYSVSREKKERFSLILESASTNQTSMYLCASGVWREGERPYFGPGTRLTVT.